This is a list of T cell receptor beta chains from one sample in a study of cytomegalovirus exposure and HLA in healthy donors. Data came from immunoSEQ multiplex PCR; TCRdb stores just in-frame clones and leaves some out. Of 150,000 to 190,000 clones in the sample, roughly 80% are singletons; the top ten hold around 6.6%. Sample: PBMCs. The receptors shown here come from a woman aged 45-60 years in good health and CMV-seropositive. The CDR3 runs from the conserved cysteine through the conserved F or W. The D gene is left open where the match is weak. Size tells how often a clone was seen (once, few, many) or the class of an expanded clone, and some rows leave it out.

j_call: TRBJ1-6
v_call: TRBV19
d_call: TRBD1
clone_size: NA
cdr3_length: 12
cdr3_aa: CASSKGALPLHF
cdr3_nt: TGTGCCAGTAGTAAGGGGGCCTTACCCCTCCACTTT

j_call: TRBJ2-2
v_call: TRBV27
d_call: TRBD1
clone_size: NA
cdr3_length: 19
cdr3_aa: CASSLWGSGTGGNTGELFF
cdr3_nt: TGTGCCAGCAGTTTATGGGGATCTGGGACAGGGGGGAACACCGGGGAGCTGTTTTTT

j_call: TRBJ1-2
v_call: TRBV5-1
d_call: NA
clone_size: once
cdr3_length: 13
cdr3_aa: CASSPVGGKGYTF
cdr3_nt: TGCGCCAGCAGCCCGGTGGGGGGAAAGGGCTACACCTTC

j_call: TRBJ2-1
v_call: TRBV5-1
d_call: TRBD2
clone_size: NA
cdr3_length: 16
cdr3_aa: CASSGGLAGGWDEQFF
cdr3_nt: TGCGCCAGCAGCGGGGGACTAGCGGGGGGTTGGGATGAGCAGTTCTTC

j_call: TRBJ1-6
v_call: TRBV27
d_call: TRBD1
clone_size: once
cdr3_length: 14
cdr3_aa: CASSLSQGATPLHF
cdr3_nt: TGTGCCAGCAGTTTATCACAGGGGGCCACACCCCTCCACTTT

j_call: TRBJ2-2
v_call: TRBV2
d_call: NA
clone_size: NA
cdr3_length: 15
cdr3_aa: CASQGLDRGTGELFF
cdr3_nt: TGTGCCAGCCAAGGTTTGGACAGAGGGACCGGGGAGCTGTTTTTT

j_call: TRBJ1-5
v_call: TRBV6-1
d_call: NA
clone_size: NA
cdr3_length: 15
cdr3_aa: CASSEGGAGNQPQHF
cdr3_nt: TGTGCCAGCAGTGAGGGAGGGGCTGGCAATCAGCCCCAGCATTTT

j_call: TRBJ1-1
v_call: TRBV7-8
d_call: NA
clone_size: NA
cdr3_length: 15
cdr3_aa: CASNPTVGAATEAFF
cdr3_nt: TGTGCCAGCAACCCAACGGTAGGGGCGGCCACTGAAGCTTTCTTT

j_call: TRBJ1-2
v_call: TRBV11-2
d_call: TRBD1
clone_size: NA
cdr3_length: 15
cdr3_aa: CASSLSADRGYGYTF
cdr3_nt: TGTGCCAGCAGCTTAAGCGCGGACAGGGGCTATGGCTACACCTTC

j_call: TRBJ2-6
v_call: TRBV7-2
d_call: NA
clone_size: NA
cdr3_length: 17
cdr3_aa: CASSLVAGVAGANVLTF
cdr3_nt: TGTGCCAGCAGCTTAGTCGCCGGGGTAGCTGGGGCCAACGTCCTGACTTTC

j_call: TRBJ2-7
v_call: TRBV10-3
d_call: NA
clone_size: NA
cdr3_length: 14
cdr3_aa: CAISLQGSSYEQYF
cdr3_nt: TGTGCCATCAGTCTACAGGGCAGCTCCTACGAGCAGTACTTC

j_call: TRBJ2-7
v_call: TRBV6-5
d_call: TRBD1
clone_size: few
cdr3_length: 15
cdr3_aa: CASMGGGTGGYEQYF
cdr3_nt: TGTGCCAGCATGGGGGGTGGGACAGGCGGGTACGAGCAGTACTTC

j_call: TRBJ1-2
v_call: TRBV7-9
d_call: TRBD1
clone_size: NA
cdr3_length: 14
cdr3_aa: CASSLGTGGYGYTF
cdr3_nt: TGTGCCAGCAGCTTAGGGACAGGGGGTTATGGCTACACCTTC

j_call: TRBJ2-7
v_call: TRBV4-3
d_call: TRBD2
clone_size: once
cdr3_length: 15
cdr3_aa: CASSQGLAGSIEQYF
cdr3_nt: TGCGCCAGCAGCCAAGGACTAGCGGGTAGTATAGAGCAGTACTTC

j_call: TRBJ2-2
v_call: TRBV9
d_call: TRBD2
clone_size: NA
cdr3_length: 18
cdr3_aa: CASSVELAGRANTGELFF
cdr3_nt: TGTGCCAGCAGCGTAGAGCTAGCGGGCCGGGCGAACACCGGGGAGCTGTTTTTT

j_call: TRBJ2-1
v_call: TRBV13
d_call: NA
clone_size: NA
cdr3_length: 14
cdr3_aa: CASSPDSLAGEQFF
cdr3_nt: TGTGCCAGCAGCCCTGATTCACTAGCAGGTGAGCAGTTCTTC

j_call: TRBJ1-2
v_call: TRBV5-4
d_call: TRBD1
clone_size: few
cdr3_length: 14
cdr3_aa: CASSIIQGAGGYTF
cdr3_nt: TGTGCCAGCAGCATAATACAGGGGGCGGGAGGCTACACCTTC

j_call: TRBJ2-3
v_call: TRBV9
d_call: NA
clone_size: NA
cdr3_length: 15
cdr3_aa: CASSASGGSTDTQYF
cdr3_nt: TGTGCCAGCAGCGCCTCAGGGGGGAGTACAGATACGCAGTATTTT

j_call: TRBJ2-2
v_call: TRBV30
d_call: TRBD1
clone_size: NA
cdr3_length: 15
cdr3_aa: CAWSQQGMRSGELFF
cdr3_nt: TGTGCCTGGAGTCAACAGGGGATGCGTTCCGGGGAGCTGTTTTTT

j_call: TRBJ2-5
v_call: TRBV29-1
d_call: NA
clone_size: NA
cdr3_length: 14
cdr3_aa: CSARSGGVAETQYF
cdr3_nt: TGCAGCGCACGGTCTGGCGGGGTGGCGGAGACCCAGTACTTC

j_call: TRBJ1-2
v_call: TRBV30
d_call: NA
clone_size: NA
cdr3_length: 15
cdr3_aa: CAWSSREGPFFGYTF
cdr3_nt: TGTGCCTGGAGTTCTCGGGAGGGACCCTTCTTTGGCTACACCTTC

j_call: TRBJ2-2
v_call: TRBV18
d_call: NA
clone_size: NA
cdr3_length: 15
cdr3_aa: CASSPSSVTAGELFF
cdr3_nt: TGTGCCAGCTCACCATCTTCGGTGACTGCGGGGGAGCTGTTTTTT

j_call: TRBJ2-1
v_call: TRBV5-4
d_call: NA
clone_size: NA
cdr3_length: 14
cdr3_aa: CASSGGNNIGEQFF
cdr3_nt: TGTGCCAGCAGTGGTGGTAATAACATCGGGGAGCAGTTCTTC

j_call: TRBJ2-2
v_call: TRBV14
d_call: TRBD2
clone_size: NA
cdr3_length: 16
cdr3_aa: CASSQSSGLNTGELFF
cdr3_nt: TGTGCCAGCAGCCAATCTAGCGGACTCAACACCGGGGAGCTGTTTTTT

j_call: TRBJ1-2
v_call: TRBV9
d_call: TRBD1
clone_size: NA
cdr3_length: 15
cdr3_aa: CASSFDRGFNYGYTF
cdr3_nt: TGTGCCAGCAGCTTTGACAGGGGATTTAACTATGGCTACACCTTC

j_call: TRBJ2-3
v_call: TRBV2
d_call: NA
clone_size: NA
cdr3_length: 11
cdr3_aa: CASTLAVPQYF
cdr3_nt: TGTGCCAGCACCTTAGCGGTCCCGCAGTATTTT

j_call: TRBJ1-6
v_call: TRBV10-3
d_call: TRBD1
clone_size: NA
cdr3_length: 17
cdr3_aa: CAISESMQGAYNSPLHF
cdr3_nt: TGTGCCATCAGTGAGTCGATGCAGGGGGCCTATAATTCACCCCTCCACTTT

j_call: TRBJ1-4
v_call: TRBV5-6
d_call: TRBD1
clone_size: NA
cdr3_length: 18
cdr3_aa: CASSVGALRQGAANKLFF
cdr3_nt: TGTGCCAGCAGCGTCGGGGCCCTTCGACAGGGGGCCGCGAATAAACTGTTTTTT